The 24 T cell receptor beta chains reported below all come from one sample, sequenced in a study of CD8+CD57+ T cells in acquired aplastic anemia. Profiling that covered TCR beta VDJ and CDR3 relied on genomic DNA as its template. TCRdb reanalysed the reads using MiXCR and keeps one entry per CDR3 protein. The sample has approximately 150,000 distinct CDR3 sequences; 65% to 75% are singletons. In patients chosen for sequencing, flow cytometry had shown CD8+CD57+ cell expansion. Material for sequencing was sorted CD4+, CD8+, or CD8+CD57+ T cells (not recorded which) from PBMCs. The source is a human donor with aplastic anemia.

The genes are TRBV12-3 or TRBV12-4 and TRBJ2-6; TRBD1 matches at 7 bases. After removal of 6 bases from V and 1 base from J, the junction contained 0 bases not matched to a gene. This CDR3 is 14 amino acids long. The CDR3 sequence: CASRTGSGANVLTF. The CDR3 nucleotides read TGTGCCAGCAGGACAGGGTCTGGGGCCAACGTCCTGACTTTC.

V gene TRBV7-8 combines with J gene TRBJ2-6; tentative D call: TRBD1 (6 bases). Per the germline V gene, CDR1 is SGHVS and CDR2 is FQNEAQ. The CDR3 loop spans 15 amino acids. Trimming stripped 4 bases from V and 2 bases from J, with 9 bases between. The CDR3 region is CASSSRTAGANVLTF. For the CDR3, the DNA is TGTGCCAGCAGCTCCAGGACAGCTGGGGCCAACGTCCTGACTTTC.

The chain links TRBV7-9 to TRBJ1-1, with D hard to call. There are 16 residues in the CDR3. Deletions cut 2 bases from V and 1 base from J, with 14 bases between. CDR1 is SEHNR, CDR2 FQNEAQ, per germline (reference sequence). In DNA form, the CDR3 reads TGTGCCAGCAGCTTATTGGGTGGTGCAGGGAACACTGAAGCTTTCTTT. This encodes CASSLLGGAGNTEAFF.

This clonotype was picked up a small number of times. The rearrangement joins TRBV20-1 to TRBJ2-1, with D hard to call. The CDR3 has 10 amino acids. Trimming took off 6 bases at V and 4 bases at J, with 4 bases between the two ends. Germline V gene data show CDR1 as DFQATT and CDR2 as SNEGSKA (reference sequence). In DNA, the CDR3 is TGCAGTGCCGCTTACAATGAGCAGTTCTTC. This encodes CSAAYNEQFF.

This sequence joins TRBV7-2 and TRBJ2-3; D gene uncertain. This CDR3 spans 15 amino acids. V lost 0 bases and J 5 bases, leaving 12 bases between the germline ends. The germline V gene has CDR1 SGHTA and CDR2 FQGNSA. DNA of the CDR3: TGTGCCAGCAGCTTAGCGCTTGGACGCCAAGATACGCAGTATTTT. Its protein product is CASSLALGRQDTQYF.

This clonotype was recorded at least ten times. V and J are TRBV20-1 and TRBJ2-7; 10 positions match TRBD1. V trimming: 5 bases; J trimming: 6 bases; junction bases outside the gene matches: 10. This CDR3 comprises 14 residues. In germline, CDR1 is DFQATT, CDR2 SNEGSKA (reference sequence). This CDR3 is CSARQAGTGAEQYV. DNA for the CDR3: TGCAGTGCTCGACAGGCCGGGACAGGGGCCGAGCAGTACGTC.

This chain connects TRBV29-1 to TRBJ2-1; D might be TRBD1 (5 bases). V was cut by 6 bases and J by 5 bases, with 8 bases left in between. Germline CDR1 and CDR2: SQVTM and ANQGSEA. The CDR3 contains 11 residues. CDR3 residues: CSVSRDNEQFF. The CDR3 DNA is TGCAGCGTGTCCAGGGACAATGAGCAGTTCTTC.

With respect to this clonotype: No DNA is shown, since the ends of the CDR3 on it are uncertain; the CDR3 is the one TCRdb lists. The J gene is TRBJ2-1, the V gene TRBV20-1; the D segment call TRBD2 is taken from the table without a DNA check. Germline V gene lookup returns CDR1 DFQATT and CDR2 SNEGSKA (reference sequence). The CDR3 spans 16 residues, counting both ends. The CDR3 reads CVLLCQQRGTSNEQFF.

The chain has TRBV2 and TRBJ1-2, with D hard to call. Germline CDR1 reads SNHLY; CDR2 reads FYNNEI. Trimming pared 4 bases from V and 4 bases from J, leaving 7 bases between. The CDR3 covers 12 residues. The CDR3 sequence is CASSVLGYGYTF. CDR3 bases: TGTGCCAGCAGTGTACTAGGCTATGGCTACACCTTC.

This clonotype was seen a few times. This rearrangement joins TRBV7-8 to TRBJ2-1, with D unresolved. This CDR3 comprises 14 residues. Trimming removed 3 bases from V and 6 bases from J, with 12 bases in between. Germline V gives CDR1 SGHVS, CDR2 FQNEAQ. In DNA form, the CDR3 reads TGTGCCAGCAGCTTTCGTGCCCCCAGCAATGAGCAGTTCTTC. Its protein product is CASSFRAPSNEQFF.

This clonotype was seen ten or more times. The chain combines TRBV7-2 with TRBJ2-7; possible D gene TRBD1, 5 bases. V was shortened by 2 bases and J by 4 bases, with 21 bases between the two germline ends. CDR1 and CDR2 (germline): SGHTA, FQGNSA. The CDR3 consists of 17 residues. Written as DNA, the CDR3 is TGTGCCAGCAGCTTAATTTGTACCGCCCCAGGGAAATACGAGCAGTACGTC. Translating gives CASSLICTAPGKYEQYV.

This rearrangement joins TRBV7-3 to TRBJ1-5; D gene uncertain. The CDR3 is made up of 13 amino acids. Trimming took off 2 bases at V and 6 bases at J, with 8 bases between the two ends. The germline V gene has CDR1 SGHTA and CDR2 FQGTGA. The CDR3 region is CASSLSHSQPQHF. The CDR3 DNA sequence: TGTGCCAGCAGCTTATCTCATAGTCAGCCCCAGCATTTT.

V gene TRBV2 combines with J gene TRBJ2-3; D is perhaps TRBD1 (6 bases). With 4 bases removed from V and 2 bases from J, the gap between germline ends came to 25 bases. The CDR3 is 19 amino acids. The germline CDR1 and CDR2 sequences are SNHLY and FYNNEI. The CDR3 region is CASSVEDTGEGHTTDTQYF. The CDR3 bases are TGTGCCAGCAGTGTAGAAGACACAGGAGAGGGACACACCACAGATACGCAGTATTTT. The whole variable domain, remainder taken from reference TRBV2 and TRBJ2-3, is EPEVTQTPSHQVTQMGQEVILRCVPISNHLYFYWYRQILGQKVEFLVSFYNNEISEKSEIFDDQFSVERPDGSNFTLKIRSTKLEDSAMYFCASSVEDTGEGHTTDTQYFGPGTRLTVL.

The chain recombines TRBV7-9 with TRBJ2-1; D not resolved. The CDR3 is 14 residues long. The V end lost 2 bases, the J end lost 8 bases, and 13 bases lay between the germline ends. Germline CDR1 is SEHNR and CDR2 is FQNEAQ (reference sequence). The CDR3 DNA sequence: TGTGCCAGCAGCTTAATTGGCCCCGAGGATGAGCAGTTCTTC. It codes for CASSLIGPEDEQFF.

The chain is built from TRBV10-3 and TRBJ2-7; tentative D call: TRBD2 (7 bases). V lost 10 bases and J lost 5, with 21 bases in between. The CDR3 spans 14 residues. Germline CDR1 is ENHRY and CDR2 is SYGVKD. CDR3 bases: TGTGCCAGCACCGAAGGGGGAGGGACAAACGAGCAGTACTTC. This sequence encodes CASTEGGGTNEQYF.

The chain combines TRBV29-1 with TRBJ2-7; either TRBD1 or TRBD2 may fit D (6 bases each). Germline V CDR1 and CDR2: SQVTM, ANQGSEA. Trimming took off 7 bases at V and 0 bases at J, with 13 bases between the two ends. The CDR3 is made up of 13 amino acids. The CDR3 region has the DNA TGCAGCGCAGGGCGGGACAACTCCTACGAGCAGTACTTC. Protein sequence: CSAGRDNSYEQYF.

Regarding this clonotype: The CDR3 end shows no conserved phenylalanine or tryptophan, and so a read error is likely. This sequence joins TRBV12-5 and TRBJ1-1; D unclear. Germline CDR1 reads LGHNT; CDR2 reads FRNRAP. The CDR3 has 14 amino acids. Here the CDR3 DNA reads TGTGCCAGCAGTTTTTTAGGCGGCAACACTGAAGCTTTCTGT. Its translation: CASSFLGGNTEAFC.

The rearrangement uses TRBV29-1 and TRBJ1-2; 9 bases are shared with TRBD1. Looked up from germline, CDR1 is SQVTM and CDR2 is ANQGSEA. Trimming cost V 0 bases and J 8 bases; bases outside gene matches: 4. The CDR3 totals 13 residues. The CDR3 DNA reads as TGCAGCGTTGAAGAACAGGGGGCAAGGGGCTACACCTTC. Its translation is CSVEEQGARGYTF.

The V and J genes are TRBV9 and TRBJ2-1, with D perhaps matching TRBD1 (6 bases). V shed 0 bases and J shed 0 bases, with 7 bases lying between them. The germline CDR1 and CDR2 sequences are SGDLS and YYNGEE. This CDR3 region has 15 residues. The CDR3 sequence is CASSVEGGSYNEQFF. The CDR3 DNA sequence: TGTGCCAGCAGCGTAGAAGGGGGCTCCTACAATGAGCAGTTCTTC.

By proportion, this clonotype is medium-sized. The rearrangement joins TRBV7-8 to TRBJ2-5; no definite D call. V was pared by 1 base and J by 5 bases, with 11 bases between. The CDR3 is 14 amino acids. Looked up from germline, CDR1 is SGHVS and CDR2 is FQNEAQ. The CDR3 reads CASSLVAAKETQYF. The CDR3, as DNA: TGTGCCAGCAGCTTAGTGGCTGCTAAGGAGACCCAGTACTTC. Looking up the rest from reference TRBV7-8 and TRBJ2-5 gives the full variable domain: GAGVSQSPRYKVAKRGQDVALRCDPISGHVSLFWYQQALGQGPEFLTYFQNEAQLDKSGLPSDRFFAERPEGSVSTLKIQRTQQEDSAVYLCASSLVAAKETQYFGPGTRLLVL.

The CDR3 is CARLQGQGSPLHF. DNA of the CDR3: TGTGCCAGACTCCAGGGCCAGGGTTCACCCCTCCACTTT. The rearrangement uses TRBV6-4 and TRBJ1-6, with a possible D match to TRBD1 (5 bases). The ends were cut back, 9 bases at V and 9 bases at J, with 15 bases in the middle. The germline gives CDR1 MRHNA, CDR2 SNTAGT. There are 13 residues in the CDR3.

DNA for the CDR3: TGTGCCAGTACCAGGGACCCGCAGGGTACTGAAGCTTTCTTT. Translated, it gives CASTRDPQGTEAFF. The rearrangement joins TRBV19 to TRBJ1-1; maybe TRBD1 (5 bases). CDR3 length: 14 amino acids. The germline V gene has CDR1 LNHDA and CDR2 SQIVND (reference sequence). V was trimmed by 7 bases and J by 5 bases, leaving 17 bases between them.

Turning to this clonotype: Relative to the germline gene, one junction end is altered; a read error may explain this. This chain uses TRBV5-8 with TRBJ2-6; perhaps TRBD2 as D (7 bases). CDR1 and CDR2 (germline): SGHTS, YDEGEE. The CDR3 is 17 residues long. CDR3 nucleotide sequence: TGTGCCAGCAGCTTGCCGGGGGGCGGTTTATGGGCCAACGTCCTGACCTTC. Protein: CASSLPGGGLWANVLTF.

With respect to this clonotype: Just one base apart from a much larger clone, this may be a read error. The CDR3 does not close with the conserved phenylalanine or tryptophan, likely indicating a read error. The V call is TRBV27, the J call TRBJ2-7; 11 bases match TRBD2. Germline assignment: CDR1 MNHEY and CDR2 SMNVEV (reference sequence). Germline trimming cut 5 bases from V and 2 bases from J; bases unmatched to any gene: 2. CDR3 length: 14 amino acids. The CDR3, as DNA: TGTGCCAGCAGTGGGACTAGCGGCGCCTACGAGCAGTACGCC. Its protein product is CASSGTSGAYEQYA.